One sample yielded the 8 T cell receptor beta chains listed below, sequenced in a study of blood T cell repertoires in COVID-19. TCRdb's table, derived via immunoSEQ multiplex PCR, lists solely in-frame clones and lacks some. The top ten hold about 5.2% of the sample, which has 97,000 or so clones, about nine tenths seen once. The source material was peripheral blood. The receptor source for this set is a man aged 45-65 years with acute or convalescent COVID-19.

This chain uses TRBV11-3 with TRBJ1-1, with 9 bases matching TRBD1. The V gene's germline CDR1 is SGHNT and CDR2 YENEEA. V was clipped by 3 bases and J by 9 bases; unmatched bases: 14. This CDR3 comprises 16 residues. DNA of the CDR3: TGTGCCAGCAGCTTGGAACTATGGACAGGGGATACCAAAGCTTTCTTT. This gives the protein CASSLELWTGDTKAFF. Looking up the rest from reference TRBV11-3 and TRBJ1-1 gives the full variable domain: EAGVVQSPRYKIIEKKQPVAFWCNPISGHNTLYWYLQNLGQGPELLIRYENEEAVDDSQLPKDRFSAERLKGVDSTLKIQPAELGDSAVYLCASSLELWTGDTKAFFGQGTRLTVV.

The V call is TRBV5-1, the J call TRBJ1-1; possible D gene TRBD1, 5 bases. Germline V CDR1 and CDR2: SGHRS, YFSETQ. This CDR3 is built from 14 residues. Trimming left V 7 bases short and J 0 bases short, with 13 bases between. The CDR3 sequence is CASRRVGLNTEAFF. The CDR3 coding sequence is TGCGCCAGCCGCAGGGTAGGGCTGAACACTGAAGCTTTCTTT.

The chain is built from TRBV6-5 and TRBJ1-4; 8 bases fit TRBD1. The ends lost 4 bases at V and 0 bases at J; junction bases unmatched: 1. This CDR3 comprises 15 residues. Per the germline V gene, CDR1 is MNHEY and CDR2 is SVGAGI. CDR3 in DNA: TGTGCCAGCAGTTCGACAGGGGCAACTAATGAAAAACTGTTTTTT. This encodes CASSSTGATNEKLFF.

The chain combines TRBV9 with TRBJ2-7, with TRBD2 matching 10 bases. Trimming removed 4 bases from V and 1 base from J; junction bases left unmatched: 5. The CDR3 has 15 residues. Germline CDR1 and CDR2: SGDLS and YYNGEE. The CDR3 sequence: CASSPGLAESYEQYF. DNA of the CDR3: TGTGCCAGCAGCCCTGGACTAGCGGAATCCTACGAGCAGTACTTC. The full variable domain, its missing parts supplied by reference TRBV9 and TRBJ2-7, is DSGVTQTPKHLITATGQRVTLRCSPRSGDLSVYWYQQSLDQGLQFLIQYYNGEERAKGNILERFSAQQFPDLHSELNLSSLELGDSALYFCASSPGLAESYEQYFGPGTRLTVT.

This chain links TRBV9 with TRBJ2-1, with 13 bases aligning to TRBD2. This CDR3 region has 15 residues. Germline lookup yields CDR1 SGDLS and CDR2 YYNGEE. The junction had 6 bases not matched to a gene; V was cut back by 3 bases and J by 9 bases. CDR3 amino acids: CASSEGLAGIGEQFF. The CDR3 DNA reads TGTGCCAGCAGCGAGGGACTAGCGGGGATTGGTGAGCAGTTCTTC.

This chain uses TRBV19 with TRBJ1-2; TRBD1 matches 8 bases. With V trimmed by 7 bases and J by 0 bases, 7 bases remained unmatched. Germline assignment: CDR1 LNHDA and CDR2 SQIVND (reference sequence). This CDR3 has 15 amino acids. The DNA for the CDR3 is TGTGCCAGTAAAAATCCGGGACAGGCTAACTATGGCTACACCTTC. Translation: CASKNPGQANYGYTF.

The chain is built from TRBV27 and TRBJ1-1; the match to TRBD1 covers 10 bases. The length of the CDR3 is 15 residues. The germline CDR1 and CDR2 sequences are MNHEY and SMNVEV (reference sequence). V lost 3 bases to trimming and J lost 3 bases; unmatched junction nucleotides: 4. The CDR3 spells CASSLGGQGYTEAFF. The CDR3 nucleotides read TGTGCCAGCAGTTTGGGGGGACAGGGGTACACTGAAGCTTTCTTT.

The chain has TRBV29-1 and TRBJ1-3; possible D gene TRBD1, 6 bases. The length of the CDR3 is 13 residues. Trimming left V 5 bases short and J 2 bases short, with 10 bases between. CDR1 SQVTM and CDR2 ANQGSEA come from the germline V gene. CDR3 amino acids: CSVRTAAGNTIYF. Here the CDR3 DNA reads TGCAGCGTTAGGACAGCTGCTGGAAACACCATATATTTT.